The present TCR beta chain was sequenced within a study of OX40 agonist ivuxolimab in advanced cancers. Germline V gives CDR1 SGHVS, CDR2 FQNEAQ. With V trimmed by 3 bases and J by 0 bases, 4 bases remained unmatched. The CDR3 totals 16 residues. Profiled with immunoSEQ multiplex PCR; TCRdb holds only in-frame clones, not every one. Among 62,000 or so clones listed, under 95% were seen once. The starting material was CD4+ or CD8+ T cells sorted from blood, obtained in a trial of the OX40 agonist ivuxolimab. This TCR came from an adult with an advanced solid tumor such as melanoma, head and neck, liver or kidney cancer. This chain links TRBV7-8 with TRBJ2-1; TRBD2 matches at 8 bases. CDR3: CASSFYGTSSYNEQFF. DNA of the CDR3: TGTGCCAGCAGCTTTTACGGGACTAGCTCCTACAATGAGCAGTTCTTC. The complete variable domain, with remaining parts taken from reference TRBV7-8 and TRBJ2-1, reads GAGVSQSPRYKVAKRGQDVALRCDPISGHVSLFWYQQALGQGPEFLTYFQNEAQLDKSGLPSDRFFAERPEGSVSTLKIQRTQQEDSAVYLCASSFYGTSSYNEQFFGPGTRLTVL.